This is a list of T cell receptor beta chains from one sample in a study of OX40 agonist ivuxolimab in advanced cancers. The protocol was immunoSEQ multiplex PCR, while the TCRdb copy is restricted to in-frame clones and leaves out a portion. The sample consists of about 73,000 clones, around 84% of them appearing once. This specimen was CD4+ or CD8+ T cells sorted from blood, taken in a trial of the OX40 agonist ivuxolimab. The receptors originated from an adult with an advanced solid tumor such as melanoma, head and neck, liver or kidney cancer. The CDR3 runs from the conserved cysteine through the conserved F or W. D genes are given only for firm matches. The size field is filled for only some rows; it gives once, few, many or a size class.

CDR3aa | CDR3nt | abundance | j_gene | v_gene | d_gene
CASSIDWDRENNQPQHF | TGTGCCAGTAGTATAGATTGGGACAGAGAAAACAATCAGCCCCAGCATTTT | - | TRBJ1-5 | TRBV19 | TRBD1
CASSPRGGLFGDMNTEAFF | TGTGCCAGCAGCCCCCGAGGAGGTCTTTTTGGGGATATGAACACTGAAGCTTTCTTT | - | TRBJ1-1 | TRBV5-4 | -
CAWATLQGRSYGYTF | TGTGCCTGGGCTACATTACAGGGAAGGAGCTATGGCTACACCTTC | - | TRBJ1-2 | TRBV30 | -
CASSVGTGAGSYEQYF | TGTGCCAGCAGCGTAGGTACGGGGGCGGGCTCCTACGAGCAGTACTTC | - | TRBJ2-7 | TRBV9 | -
CASSLGASKGGNIQYF | TGTGCCAGCAGCTTAGGGGCAAGCAAGGGGGGAAACATTCAGTACTTC | - | TRBJ2-4 | TRBV11-3 | -
CASTRGGVYEQYF | TGTGCCAGCACTCGAGGTGGGGTCTACGAGCAGTACTTC | once | TRBJ2-7 | TRBV6-1 | -
CASSLDGTPAGYTF | TGTGCCAGCAGCTTAGACGGGACCCCGGCGGGCTACACCTTC | - | TRBJ1-2 | TRBV7-2 | -
CASSLVGRTNTEAFF | TGTGCCAGCAGCTTGGTCGGCAGGACGAACACTGAAGCTTTCTTT | - | TRBJ1-1 | TRBV5-4 | -
CAWSPPPGGNNQPQHF | TGTGCCTGGAGTCCACCCCCAGGGGGTAACAATCAGCCCCAGCATTTT | - | TRBJ1-5 | TRBV30 | TRBD1
CASRTGAGSNQPQHF | TGTGCCAGCAGAACAGGGGCCGGTAGCAATCAGCCCCAGCATTTT | - | TRBJ1-5 | TRBV6-1 | TRBD1
CASSYSGTGREKLFF | TGTGCCAGCAGTTACTCCGGGACAGGGAGAGAAAAACTGTTTTTT | - | TRBJ1-4 | TRBV6-5 | TRBD1
CASSFEVLAGGNEQFF | TGTGCCAGCAGCTTCGAGGTCCTAGCGGGAGGTAATGAGCAGTTCTTC | - | TRBJ2-1 | TRBV7-2 | TRBD2
CASSSHRDTGNEAFF | TGTGCCAGCAGTTCCCACCGGGACACGGGTAATGAAGCTTTCTTT | - | TRBJ1-1 | TRBV27 | -
CASRTGTGRTIYF | TGTGCCAGCAGGACAGGGACAGGGAGGACCATATATTTT | - | TRBJ1-3 | TRBV6-6 | TRBD1
CASSNSFYSNQPQHF | TGTGCCAGCAGTAACAGTTTCTATAGCAATCAGCCCCAGCATTTT | - | TRBJ1-5 | TRBV6-6 | -
CASTRDLNYNEQFF | TGTGCCAGCACCCGGGACTTGAACTACAATGAGCAGTTCTTC | - | TRBJ2-1 | TRBV5-6 | -
CASRGGSGNTIYF | TGTGCCAGCAGGGGGGGCTCTGGAAACACCATATATTTT | - | TRBJ1-3 | TRBV28 | -
CASSLGDNSPLHF | TGTGCCAGCTCGCTGGGGGACAATTCACCCCTCCACTTT | once | TRBJ1-6 | TRBV18 | -
CASSLGWGHYTEAFF | TGTGCCAGCAGCTTAGGGTGGGGGCATTACACTGAAGCTTTCTTT | - | TRBJ1-1 | TRBV5-6 | -
CASSRPLQDNEQFF | TGTGCCAGCAGCCGCCCGCTACAGGATAATGAGCAGTTCTTC | - | TRBJ2-1 | TRBV11-2 | -
CASSALSRGNDPEAFF | TGTGCCAGCAGCGCACTAAGCAGGGGAAATGACCCTGAAGCTTTCTTT | - | TRBJ1-1 | TRBV7-9 | -
CASSQGDSPLHF | TGCGCCAGCAGCCAAGGGGATTCACCCCTCCACTTT | few | TRBJ1-6 | TRBV4-3 | -
CASSPTPWGNTIYF | TGTGCCAGCAGCCCGACCCCCTGGGGGAACACCATATATTTT | - | TRBJ1-3 | TRBV7-3 | -
CASSRQETQYF | TGTGCCAGCTCACGGCAAGAGACCCAGTACTTC | - | TRBJ2-5 | TRBV18 | -
CASSQMSDSNQPQHF | TGTGCCAGCAGCCAGATGTCAGATAGCAATCAGCCCCAGCATTTT | - | TRBJ1-5 | TRBV7-2 | -
CASSQDYRQGGQPQHF | TGTGCCAGCAGCCAAGATTATCGACAGGGAGGCCAGCCCCAGCATTTT | - | TRBJ1-5 | TRBV4-2 | TRBD1
CASSLTGQGAHNYGYTF | TGTGCCAGCAGTTTAACGGGACAGGGGGCGCATAACTATGGCTACACCTTC | - | TRBJ1-2 | TRBV27 | TRBD1
CASSILDRPQHF | TGTGCCAGTAGTATTTTGGACCGGCCCCAGCATTTT | - | TRBJ1-5 | TRBV19 | -
CASSPRMAKNIQYF | TGCGCCAGCAGCCCCAGAATGGCCAAAAACATTCAGTACTTC | - | TRBJ2-4 | TRBV5-1 | -
CASSQRQVNTEAFF | TGTGCCAGCAGCCAGAGACAGGTGAACACTGAAGCTTTCTTT | - | TRBJ1-1 | TRBV7-8 | -
CASSPPSGGSYEQYF | TGTGCCAGCTCACCACCGTCAGGGGGCTCCTACGAGCAGTACTTC | - | TRBJ2-7 | TRBV18 | TRBD1
CASSKTRDQPQHF | TGTGCCAGCAGCAAAACCAGAGATCAGCCCCAGCATTTT | - | TRBJ1-5 | TRBV7-2 | -
CASSSGQGNQPQHF | TGCGCCAGCAGCTCCGGACAGGGCAATCAGCCCCAGCATTTT | - | TRBJ1-5 | TRBV5-1 | TRBD1
CASSLAGLSTDTQYF | TGTGCCAGCAGCTTGGCCGGGCTTAGCACAGATACGCAGTATTTT | - | TRBJ2-3 | TRBV5-4 | -
CASSQEGKQVNEKLFF | TGCGCCAGCAGCCAAGAAGGAAAACAGGTGAATGAAAAACTGTTTTTT | - | TRBJ1-4 | TRBV4-1 | -
CASTTSNSPLHF | TGTGCCAGCACGACTTCTAATTCACCCCTCCACTTT | - | TRBJ1-6 | TRBV6-6 | -
CASSFGFSSTDYEQYF | TGTGCCAGCAGCTTCGGTTTCTCATCCACCGACTACGAGCAGTACTTC | - | TRBJ2-7 | TRBV7-9 | -
CASSLDERVAGYTF | TGTGCCAGCAGCTTGGATGAAAGGGTAGCTGGCTACACCTTC | - | TRBJ1-2 | TRBV5-4 | -
CASSVEGGSNQPQHF | TGTGCCAGCAGCGTAGAAGGGGGGAGCAATCAGCCCCAGCATTTT | - | TRBJ1-5 | TRBV9 | -
CASNRGPNTIYF | TGTGCCAGCAACAGGGGGCCGAACACCATATATTTT | - | TRBJ1-3 | TRBV13 | TRBD1
CASSRPGTSGNHNEQFF | TGTGCCAGCAGCAGACCCGGGACTAGCGGGAACCACAATGAGCAGTTCTTC | - | TRBJ2-1 | TRBV5-4 | TRBD2
CASTGLAGDNEQFF | TGTGCCAGCACCGGACTAGCGGGAGATAATGAGCAGTTCTTC | - | TRBJ2-1 | TRBV6-5 | TRBD2
CASSMIAGLDTQYF | TGTGCCAGTAGTATGATAGCGGGCCTAGATACGCAGTATTTT | - | TRBJ2-3 | TRBV19 | TRBD2
CASSPGRSTDTQYF | TGTGCCAGCAGCCCCGGGAGATCAACAGATACGCAGTATTTT | - | TRBJ2-3 | TRBV7-3 | -